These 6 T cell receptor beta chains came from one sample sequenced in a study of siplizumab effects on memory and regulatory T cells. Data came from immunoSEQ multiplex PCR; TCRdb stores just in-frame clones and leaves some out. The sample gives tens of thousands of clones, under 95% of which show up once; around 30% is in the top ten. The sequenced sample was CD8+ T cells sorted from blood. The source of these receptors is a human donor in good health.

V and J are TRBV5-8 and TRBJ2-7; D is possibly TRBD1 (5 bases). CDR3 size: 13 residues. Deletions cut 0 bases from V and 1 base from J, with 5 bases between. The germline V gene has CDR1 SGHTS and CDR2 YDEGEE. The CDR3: CASSLGQSYEQYF. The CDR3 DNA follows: TGTGCCAGCAGCTTGGGACAGTCCTACGAGCAGTACTTC.

The CDR3 reads CASSQEGSNYGYTF. The DNA of the CDR3 is TGCGCCAGCAGCCAAGAGGGGTCCAACTATGGCTACACCTTC. The V gene is TRBV4-1, the J gene TRBJ1-2; D not certain. Germline assignment: CDR1 MGHRA and CDR2 YSYEKL. Trimming removed 0 bases at V and 2 bases at J, with 7 bases between. The CDR3 is 14 amino acids.

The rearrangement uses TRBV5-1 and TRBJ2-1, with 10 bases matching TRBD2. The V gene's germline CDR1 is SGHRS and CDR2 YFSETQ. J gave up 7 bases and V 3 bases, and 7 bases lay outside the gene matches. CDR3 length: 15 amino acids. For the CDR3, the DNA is TGCGCCAGCAGCTCACTAGCGGGATTGTCTAATGAGCAGTTCTTC. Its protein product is CASSSLAGLSNEQFF.

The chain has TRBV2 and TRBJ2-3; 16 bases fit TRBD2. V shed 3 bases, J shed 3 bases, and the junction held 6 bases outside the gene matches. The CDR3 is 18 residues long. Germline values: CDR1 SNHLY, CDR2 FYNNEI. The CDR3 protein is CASSEGLAGGPRTDTQYF. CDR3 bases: TGTGCCAGCAGTGAGGGACTAGCGGGAGGGCCGCGGACAGATACGCAGTATTTT.

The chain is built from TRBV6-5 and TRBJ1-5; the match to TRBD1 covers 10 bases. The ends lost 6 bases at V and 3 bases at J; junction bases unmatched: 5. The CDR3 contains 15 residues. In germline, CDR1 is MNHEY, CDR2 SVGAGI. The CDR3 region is CASSPGTGANQPQHF. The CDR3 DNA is TGTGCCAGCAGCCCCGGGACAGGGGCCAATCAGCCCCAGCATTTT.

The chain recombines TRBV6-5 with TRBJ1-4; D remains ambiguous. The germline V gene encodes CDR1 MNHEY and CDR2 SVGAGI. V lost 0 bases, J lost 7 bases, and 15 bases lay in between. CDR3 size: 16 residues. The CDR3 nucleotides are TGTGCCAGCAGTTACTCAGGAGGGCGTTCTGTTGAAAAACTGTTTTTT. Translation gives CASSYSGGRSVEKLFF.